Reported below is one T cell receptor (beta chain). Original handling: A typical sample had approximately 93,000 TCRs, with roughly 23,224 to 700,000 overall. In TCRdb, the RACE reads were re-called with MiXCR into one record per CDR3 protein. TCRdb, not the original authors, processed these V and J calls. The sample carries 82,000 or so distinct CDR3 sequences, approximately 13% recorded once. Germline lookup yields CDR1 SGDLS and CDR2 YYNGEE. The CDR3 covers 15 residues. Trimming took 3 bases from V and 1 from J, leaving 10 bases between them. These data belong to a study of human T cells and chemical hapten exposure. About the study: In the roughly 24-week study, patients were dosed weekly with diphenylcyclopropenone on the scalp throughout.

Time point reported: patch test 3, about 24 weeks after DPC sensitization. Treatment reported: therapeutic diphenylcyclopropenone sensitization with weekly scalp DPC. This clonotype was sampled from a woman aged 45-59 years with alopecia areata. Some clones in this sample may be carry-over from other donors' samples. The sequenced sample was whole blood, obtained in connection with sensitization to the hapten diphenylcyclopropenone (DPC). This chain joins TRBV9 and TRBJ2-2, with a tentative D call TRBD1 (6 bases). The CDR3 region is CASSAQTGNTGELFF. CDR3 nucleotides: TGTGCCAGCAGCGCCCAGACAGGGAACACCGGGGAGCTGTTTTTT.